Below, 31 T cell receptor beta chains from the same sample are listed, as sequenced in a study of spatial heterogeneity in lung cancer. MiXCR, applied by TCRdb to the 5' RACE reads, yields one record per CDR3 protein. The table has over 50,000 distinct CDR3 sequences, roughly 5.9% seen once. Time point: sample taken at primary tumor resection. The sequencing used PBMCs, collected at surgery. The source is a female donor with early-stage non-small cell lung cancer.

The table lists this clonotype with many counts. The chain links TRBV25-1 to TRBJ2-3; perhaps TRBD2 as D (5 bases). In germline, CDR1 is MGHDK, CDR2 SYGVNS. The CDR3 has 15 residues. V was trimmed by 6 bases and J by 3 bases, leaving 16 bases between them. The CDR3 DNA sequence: TGTGCCAGCAGGGGCGTCGGACTCGAGACAGATACGCAGTATTTT. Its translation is CASRGVGLETDTQYF.

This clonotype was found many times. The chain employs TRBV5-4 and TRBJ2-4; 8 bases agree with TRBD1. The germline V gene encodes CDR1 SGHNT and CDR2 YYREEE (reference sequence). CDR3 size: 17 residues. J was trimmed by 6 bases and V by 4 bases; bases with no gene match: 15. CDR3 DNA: TGTGCCAGCAGCGGAACGACAGGGGACGATAACGGAAACATTCAGTACTTC. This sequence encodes CASSGTTGDDNGNIQYF. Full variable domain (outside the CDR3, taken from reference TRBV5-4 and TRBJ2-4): ETGVTQSPTHLIKTRGQQVTLRCSSQSGHNTVSWYQQALGQGPQFIFQYYREEENGRGNFPPRFSGLQFPNYSSELNVNALELDDSALYLCASSGTTGDDNGNIQYFGAGTRLSVL.

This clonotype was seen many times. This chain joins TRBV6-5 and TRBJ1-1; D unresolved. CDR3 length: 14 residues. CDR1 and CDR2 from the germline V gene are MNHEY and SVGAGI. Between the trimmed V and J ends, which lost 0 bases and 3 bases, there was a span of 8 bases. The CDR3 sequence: CASSYSARDTEAFF. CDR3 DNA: TGTGCCAGCAGTTACTCGGCCCGGGACACTGAAGCTTTCTTT.

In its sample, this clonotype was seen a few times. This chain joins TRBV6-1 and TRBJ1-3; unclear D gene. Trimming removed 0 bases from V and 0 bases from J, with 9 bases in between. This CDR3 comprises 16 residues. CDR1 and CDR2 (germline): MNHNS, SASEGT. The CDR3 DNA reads TGTGCCAGCAGTGAAGCTGATTTGGACTCTGGAAACACCATATATTTT. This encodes CASSEADLDSGNTIYF.

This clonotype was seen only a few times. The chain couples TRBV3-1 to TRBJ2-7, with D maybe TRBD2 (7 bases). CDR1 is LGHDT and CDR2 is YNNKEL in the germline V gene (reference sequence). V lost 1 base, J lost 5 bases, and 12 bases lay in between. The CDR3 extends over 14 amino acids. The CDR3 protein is CASSQVRGPDEQYF. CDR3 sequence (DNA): TGTGCCAGCAGCCAAGTGCGGGGGCCGGACGAGCAGTACTTC.

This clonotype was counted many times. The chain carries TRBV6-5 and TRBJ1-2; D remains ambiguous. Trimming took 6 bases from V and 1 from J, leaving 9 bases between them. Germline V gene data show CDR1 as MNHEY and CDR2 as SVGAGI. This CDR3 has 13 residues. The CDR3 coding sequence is TGTGCCAGCAGCCTAGGCCTTAACTATGGCTACACCTTC. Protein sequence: CASSLGLNYGYTF.

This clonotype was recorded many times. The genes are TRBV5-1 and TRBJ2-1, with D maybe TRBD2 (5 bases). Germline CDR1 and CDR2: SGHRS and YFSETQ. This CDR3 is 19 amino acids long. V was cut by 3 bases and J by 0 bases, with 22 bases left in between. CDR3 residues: CASSSPLEVPYGSYNEQFF. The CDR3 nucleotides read TGCGCCAGCAGCTCCCCTTTGGAGGTGCCGTATGGCTCCTACAATGAGCAGTTCTTC.

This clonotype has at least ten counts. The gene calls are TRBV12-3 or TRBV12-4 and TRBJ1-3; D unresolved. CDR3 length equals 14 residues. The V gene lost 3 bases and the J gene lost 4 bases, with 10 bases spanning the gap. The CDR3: CASSFGAGGNTIYF. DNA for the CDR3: TGTGCCAGCAGTTTCGGCGCCGGCGGAAACACCATATATTTT.

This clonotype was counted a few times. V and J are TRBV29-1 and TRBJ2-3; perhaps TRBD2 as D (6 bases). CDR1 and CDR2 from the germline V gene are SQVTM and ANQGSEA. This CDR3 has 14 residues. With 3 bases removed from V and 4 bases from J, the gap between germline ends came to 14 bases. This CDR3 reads CSVEGLSEADTQYF. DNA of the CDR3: TGCAGCGTTGAGGGACTCTCAGAGGCAGATACGCAGTATTTT.

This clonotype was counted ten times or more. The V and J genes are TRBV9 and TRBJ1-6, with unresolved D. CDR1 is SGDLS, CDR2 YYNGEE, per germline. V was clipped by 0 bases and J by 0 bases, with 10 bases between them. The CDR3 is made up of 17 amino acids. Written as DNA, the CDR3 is TGTGCCAGCAGCGTAGACCCGGTTAGCTCCTATAATTCACCCCTCCACTTT. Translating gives CASSVDPVSSYNSPLHF. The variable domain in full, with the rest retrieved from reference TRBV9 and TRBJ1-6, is DSGVTQTPKHLITATGQRVTLRCSPRSGDLSVYWYQQSLDQGLQFLIQYYNGEERAKGNILERFSAQQFPDLHSELNLSSLELGDSALYFCASSVDPVSSYNSPLHFGNGTRLTVT.

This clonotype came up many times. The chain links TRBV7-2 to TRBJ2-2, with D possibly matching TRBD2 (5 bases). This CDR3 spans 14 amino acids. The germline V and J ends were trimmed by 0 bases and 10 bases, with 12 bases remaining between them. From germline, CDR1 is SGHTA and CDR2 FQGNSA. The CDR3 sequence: CASSLAHGVPELFF. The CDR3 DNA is TGTGCCAGCAGCTTAGCGCACGGGGTGCCGGAGCTGTTTTTT.

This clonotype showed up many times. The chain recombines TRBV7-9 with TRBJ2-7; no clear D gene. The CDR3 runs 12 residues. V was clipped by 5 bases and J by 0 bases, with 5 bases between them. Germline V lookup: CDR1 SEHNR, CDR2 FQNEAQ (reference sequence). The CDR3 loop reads CASSPLSYEQYV. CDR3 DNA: TGTGCCAGCAGCCCCCTCTCCTACGAGCAGTACGTC.

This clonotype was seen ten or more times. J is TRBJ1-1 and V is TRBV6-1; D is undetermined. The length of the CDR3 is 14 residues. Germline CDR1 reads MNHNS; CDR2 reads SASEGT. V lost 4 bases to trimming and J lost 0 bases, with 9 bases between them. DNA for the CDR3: TGTGCCAGCAGTGTTGCGAATATGAACACTGAAGCTTTCTTT. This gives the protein CASSVANMNTEAFF.

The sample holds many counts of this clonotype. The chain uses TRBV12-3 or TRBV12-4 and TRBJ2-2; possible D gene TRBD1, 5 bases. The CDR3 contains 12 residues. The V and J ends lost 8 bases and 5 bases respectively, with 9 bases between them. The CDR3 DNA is TGTGCCAGCGGCCCAGGGACCGGGGAGCTGTTTTTT. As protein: CASGPGTGELFF.

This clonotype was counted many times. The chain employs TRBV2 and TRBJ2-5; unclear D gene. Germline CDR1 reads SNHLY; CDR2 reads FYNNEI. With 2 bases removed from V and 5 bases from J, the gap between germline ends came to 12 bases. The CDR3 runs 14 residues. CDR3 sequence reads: CASSEMWSAETQYF. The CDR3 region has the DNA TGTGCCAGCAGTGAAATGTGGTCTGCCGAGACCCAGTACTTC.

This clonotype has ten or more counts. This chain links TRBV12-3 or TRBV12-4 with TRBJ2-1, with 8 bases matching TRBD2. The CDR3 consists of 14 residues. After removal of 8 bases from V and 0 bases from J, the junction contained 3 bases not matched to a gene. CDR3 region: CASRGGSSYNEQFF. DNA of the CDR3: TGTGCCAGCCGGGGGGGAAGCTCCTACAATGAGCAGTTCTTC.

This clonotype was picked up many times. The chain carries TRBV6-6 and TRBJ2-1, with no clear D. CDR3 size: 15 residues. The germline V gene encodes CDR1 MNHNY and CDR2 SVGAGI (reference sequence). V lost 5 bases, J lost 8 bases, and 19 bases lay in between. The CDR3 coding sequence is TGTGCCAGCAGTCGTCTCCTTTCCTCCCGGTATGAGCAGTTCTTC. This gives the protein CASSRLLSSRYEQFF.

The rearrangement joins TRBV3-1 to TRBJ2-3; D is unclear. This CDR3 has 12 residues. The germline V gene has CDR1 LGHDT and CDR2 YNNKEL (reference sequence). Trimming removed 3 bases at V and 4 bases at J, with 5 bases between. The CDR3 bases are TGTGCCAGCAGCCAGTTTCCAGATACGCAGTATTTT. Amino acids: CASSQFPDTQYF.

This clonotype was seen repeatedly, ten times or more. CDR3 in DNA: TGTGCCAGCAGCGCGCGACTCAGCACAGATACGCAGTATTTT. The encoded protein is CASSARLSTDTQYF. This chain joins TRBV7-9 and TRBJ2-3; unclear D gene. V was shortened by 5 bases and J by 0 bases, with 9 bases between the two germline ends. Germline V CDR1 and CDR2: SEHNR, FQNEAQ (reference sequence). This CDR3 contains 14 residues.

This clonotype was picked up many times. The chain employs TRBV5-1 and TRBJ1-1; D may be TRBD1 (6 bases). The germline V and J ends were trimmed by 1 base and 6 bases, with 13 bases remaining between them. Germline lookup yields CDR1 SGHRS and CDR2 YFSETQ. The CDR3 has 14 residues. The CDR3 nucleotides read TGCGCCAGCAGCTTGACCCGACAGGCCCCTGAAGCTTTCTTT. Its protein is CASSLTRQAPEAFF.

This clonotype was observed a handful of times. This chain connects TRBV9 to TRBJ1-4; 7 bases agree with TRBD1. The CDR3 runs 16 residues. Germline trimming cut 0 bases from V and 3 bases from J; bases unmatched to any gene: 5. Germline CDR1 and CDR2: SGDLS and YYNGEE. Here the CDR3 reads CASSVASGGSNEKLFF. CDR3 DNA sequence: TGTGCCAGCAGCGTAGCCTCAGGGGGTTCTAATGAAAAACTGTTTTTT.

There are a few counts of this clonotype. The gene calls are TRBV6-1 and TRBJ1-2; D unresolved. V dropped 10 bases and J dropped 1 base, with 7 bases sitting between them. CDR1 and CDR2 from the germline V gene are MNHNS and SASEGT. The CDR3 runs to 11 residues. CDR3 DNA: TGTGCCACTAACTTTAACTATGGCTACACCTTC. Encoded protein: CATNFNYGYTF.

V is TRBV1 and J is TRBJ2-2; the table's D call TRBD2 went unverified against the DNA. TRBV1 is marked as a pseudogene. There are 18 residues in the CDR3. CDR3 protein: CTSSQDLRAGGSTGELFF. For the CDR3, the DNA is TGCACCAGCAGCCAAGATCTTAGAGCGGGAGGTAGCACCGGGGAGCTGTTTTTT.

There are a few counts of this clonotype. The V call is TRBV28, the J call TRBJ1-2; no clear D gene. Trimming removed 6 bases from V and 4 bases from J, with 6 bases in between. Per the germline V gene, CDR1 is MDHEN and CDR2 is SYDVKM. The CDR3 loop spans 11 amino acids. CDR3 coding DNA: TGTGCCAGCAGGGTTAGCTATGGCTACACCTTC. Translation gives CASRVSYGYTF.

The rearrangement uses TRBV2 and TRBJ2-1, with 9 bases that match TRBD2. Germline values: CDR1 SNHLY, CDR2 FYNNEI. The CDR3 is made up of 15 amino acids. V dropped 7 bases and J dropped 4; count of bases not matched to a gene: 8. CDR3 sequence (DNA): TGTGCCAGCAAACCCCTAGCGGGATCTTACAATGAGCAGTTCTTC. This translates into CASKPLAGSYNEQFF.

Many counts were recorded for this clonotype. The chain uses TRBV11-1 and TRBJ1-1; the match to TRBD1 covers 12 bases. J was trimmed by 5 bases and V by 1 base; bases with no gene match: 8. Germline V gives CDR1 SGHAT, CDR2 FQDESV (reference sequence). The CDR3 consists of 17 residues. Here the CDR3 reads CASSLDTGTGGGTEAFF. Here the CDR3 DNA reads TGTGCCAGCAGCTTAGACACCGGGACAGGGGGCGGAACTGAAGCTTTCTTT.

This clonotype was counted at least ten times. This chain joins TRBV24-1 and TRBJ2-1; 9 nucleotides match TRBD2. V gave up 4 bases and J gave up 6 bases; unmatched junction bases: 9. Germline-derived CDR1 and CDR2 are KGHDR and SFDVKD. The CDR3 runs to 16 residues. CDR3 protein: CATSELAGVKVNEQFF. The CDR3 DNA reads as TGTGCCACCAGTGAGTTAGCGGGAGTAAAGGTCAATGAGCAGTTCTTC.

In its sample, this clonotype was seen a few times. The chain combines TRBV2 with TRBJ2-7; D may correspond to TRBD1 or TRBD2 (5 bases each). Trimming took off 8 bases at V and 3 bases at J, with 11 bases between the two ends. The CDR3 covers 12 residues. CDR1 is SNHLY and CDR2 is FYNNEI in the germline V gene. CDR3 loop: CASVGPGYEQYF. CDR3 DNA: TGTGCCAGCGTGGGACCGGGCTACGAGCAGTACTTC.

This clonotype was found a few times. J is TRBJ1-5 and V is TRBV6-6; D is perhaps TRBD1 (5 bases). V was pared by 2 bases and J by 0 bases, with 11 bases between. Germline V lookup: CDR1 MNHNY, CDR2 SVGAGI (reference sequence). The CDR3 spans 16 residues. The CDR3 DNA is TGTGCCAGCAGTTACGGAACAGGATATAGCAATCAGCCCCAGCATTTT. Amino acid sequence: CASSYGTGYSNQPQHF.

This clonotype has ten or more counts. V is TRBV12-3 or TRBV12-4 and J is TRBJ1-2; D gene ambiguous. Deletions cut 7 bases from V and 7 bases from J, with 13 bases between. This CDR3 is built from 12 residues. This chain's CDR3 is CASTPSVGGYTF. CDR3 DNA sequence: TGTGCCAGCACTCCGTCAGTGGGTGGCTACACCTTC.

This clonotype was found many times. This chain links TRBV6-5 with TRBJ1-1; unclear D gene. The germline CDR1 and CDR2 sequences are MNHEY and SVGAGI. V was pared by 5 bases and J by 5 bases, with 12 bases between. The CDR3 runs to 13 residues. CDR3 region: CASSRRSSTEAFF. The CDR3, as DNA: TGTGCCAGCAGTAGACGGAGCTCAACTGAAGCTTTCTTT.